This T cell receptor beta chain originates from a study of blood T cell repertoires in COVID-19. Across the whole study: The United States, Italy and Spain provided the acute and convalescent COVID-19 samples.

This clone is a singleton in its sample. Within the sample, other DNA sequences also encode this same CDR3. The method was immunoSEQ multiplex PCR; TCRdb's version includes in-frame clones alone and lacks a portion of them. The repertoire holds under 200,000 clones, with approximately 87% as singletons. CDR3 length equals 15 residues. Germline CDR1 is SGHVS and CDR2 is FNYEAQ. V shed 6 bases and J 6 bases; nucleotides not matched to a gene: 10. Sequencing was carried out using peripheral blood. V gene TRBV7-6 combines with J gene TRBJ1-4, with TRBD1 matching 7 bases. The sequence was collected from a woman in her seventies with COVID-19, enrolled during active disease. This CDR3 is CASSSYRGADEKLFF. As DNA, the CDR3 is TGTGCCAGCAGTTCTTACAGGGGAGCGGATGAAAAACTGTTTTTT.